One sample yielded the 9 T cell receptor beta chains listed below, sequenced in a study of blood T cells in healthy people across ages. Alongside a J-beta primer mix, a sample-barcoded 5' primer served in a second PCR lasting about 7 to 12 cycles. TCRdb ran MiXCR on the 5' RACE reads and lists one entry per CDR3 protein. The table lists roughly 550,000 distinct CDR3 sequences, about 24% of them singletons. These sequences were also reported in another study, on T cells of mothers and their children.

Input material: blood. These receptors were taken from a boy aged 5-17 years in good health.

The table lists this clonotype with a few counts. V and J are TRBV4-3 and TRBJ2-2, with 8 bases aligning to TRBD1. Germline V gene sequence: CDR1 LGHNA, CDR2 YSLEER. Unmatched junction bases numbered 11, after V lost 1 base and J lost 4 bases. This CDR3 comprises 18 residues. The CDR3 reads CASSQGGRGRGVTGELFF. CDR3 in DNA: TGCGCCAGCAGCCAAGGAGGCAGGGGGCGCGGGGTCACCGGGGAGCTGTTTTTT.

The genes are TRBV13 and TRBJ1-6, with D unresolved. The CDR3 contains 14 residues. The germline V gene encodes CDR1 PRHDT and CDR2 FYEKMQ (reference sequence). With 0 bases removed from V and 8 bases from J, the gap between germline ends came to 8 bases. DNA of the CDR3: TGTGCCAGCAGCTTAGGGCAGGAATATTCACCCCTCCACTTT. Its translation is CASSLGQEYSPLHF.

This sequence joins TRBV7-9 and TRBJ2-4; 9 positions agree with TRBD2. The CDR3 consists of 18 residues. Germline CDR1 is SEHNR and CDR2 is FQNEAQ (reference sequence). V shed 4 bases, J shed 4 bases, and the junction held 14 bases outside the gene matches. CDR3 residues: CASSWLAGPTDGKNIQYF. Here the CDR3 DNA reads TGTGCCAGCAGCTGGCTAGCGGGGCCAACAGATGGAAAAAACATTCAGTACTTC.

The chain joins TRBV28 to TRBJ2-1, with 13 bases lining up with TRBD2. The germline V gene encodes CDR1 MDHEN and CDR2 SYDVKM. V lost 3 bases, J lost 8 bases, and 4 bases stayed unmatched. The CDR3 spans 15 residues. The CDR3, as DNA: TGTGCCAGCAGTTTGAGAACTAGCGGGAGGGATGAGCAGTTCTTC. Translation gives CASSLRTSGRDEQFF.

This clonotype has a handful of counts. This rearrangement joins TRBV7-2 to TRBJ2-7; D ambiguous. Trimming left V 3 bases short and J 5 bases short, with 14 bases between. The CDR3 length is 14 residues. Per germline, CDR1 SGHTA and CDR2 FQGNSA. DNA for the CDR3: TGTGCCAGCAGCTTGGATCTGCTCTCTAACGAGCAGTACTTC. Amino acids: CASSLDLLSNEQYF.

The chain joins TRBV28 to TRBJ1-2; D not resolved. The V gene lost 3 bases and the J gene lost 5 bases, with 7 bases spanning the gap. The CDR3 length is 12 residues. Germline CDR1 is MDHEN and CDR2 is SYDVKM. The CDR3 sequence: CASSFREYGYTF. Written as DNA, the CDR3 is TGTGCCAGCAGTTTTAGGGAGTATGGCTACACCTTC.

The chain is built from TRBV20-1 and TRBJ2-7; possibly TRBD2 for D (5 bases). Germline CDR1 and CDR2: DFQATT and SNEGSKA (reference sequence). This CDR3 comprises 16 residues. V was trimmed by 0 bases and J by 4 bases, leaving 19 bases between them. The CDR3: CSARDRESPPPYEQYF. As DNA, the CDR3 is TGCAGTGCTAGAGATCGGGAAAGTCCTCCCCCTTACGAGCAGTACTTC.

CDR3 loop: CASGLVQGQGIHEQFF. The CDR3 nucleotides are TGTGCTAGTGGTTTGGTCCAGGGGCAGGGGATACATGAGCAGTTCTTC. This rearrangement joins TRBV12-5 to TRBJ2-1, with a tentative D call TRBD1 (6 bases). The V gene lost 0 bases and the J gene lost 8 bases, with 17 bases spanning the gap. This CDR3 has 16 residues. Germline loops: CDR1 LGHNT, CDR2 FRNRAP.

Only a few counts were recorded for this clonotype. The genes are TRBV19 and TRBJ2-1; no clear D. CDR3 length equals 15 residues. Trimming left V 5 bases short and J 0 bases short, with 11 bases between. Germline V gene lookup returns CDR1 LNHDA and CDR2 SQIVND (reference sequence). CDR3 DNA sequence: TGTGCCAGTAGTCTCGCCGCGAGCTCCTACAATGAGCAGTTCTTC. Translation gives CASSLAASSYNEQFF.